The 27 T cell receptor beta chains reported below all come from one sample, sequenced in a study of spatial heterogeneity in lung cancer. TCRdb redid the calling of the 5' RACE reads with MiXCR, one entry per CDR3 protein. Seen here are about 45,000 distinct CDR3 sequences, roughly 15% observed once, and the top ten hold 50% to 65%. Time point defined: sample taken at primary tumor resection. The starting material was PBMCs, obtained at surgery. The receptors originated from a male donor with early-stage non-small cell lung cancer.

The chain combines TRBV6-5 with TRBJ2-7, with TRBD1 identical over 8 bases. This CDR3 comprises 16 residues. Unmatched junction bases numbered 6, after V lost 0 bases and J lost 2 bases. CDR1 and CDR2 from the germline V gene are MNHEY and SVGAGI. CDR3 nucleotide sequence: TGTGCCAGCAGTTACTCAACAGGGGGGACAACCTACGAGCAGTACTTC. Translating it yields CASSYSTGGTTYEQYF.

There are a few counts of this clonotype. This chain links TRBV29-1 with TRBJ1-2; 10 bases agree with TRBD1. V gave up 2 bases and J gave up 4 bases; unmatched junction bases: 4. CDR3 length equals 14 residues. Germline CDR1 and CDR2: SQVTM and ANQGSEA. The CDR3 protein is CSVERDRGSYGYTF. CDR3 DNA: TGCAGCGTTGAAAGGGACAGGGGTTCCTATGGCTACACCTTC.

This clonotype was detected ten times or more. An end of the junction does not agree with germline; a read error may underlie this. This chain joins TRBV2 and TRBJ1-5, with D possibly being TRBD1 (6 bases). Germline values: CDR1 SNHLY, CDR2 FYNNEI. There are 15 residues in the CDR3. CDR3 amino acids: CASTEQGPGLQPQHF. The DNA of the CDR3 is TGTGCCAGCACTGAACAGGGACCGGGACTCCAGCCCCAGCATTTT.

This clonotype has at least ten counts. The chain combines TRBV4-1 with TRBJ1-1; D is possibly TRBD1 (5 bases). The V and J ends lost 0 bases and 1 base respectively, with 12 bases between them. Germline V gene sequence: CDR1 MGHRA, CDR2 YSYEKL. CDR3 size: 16 residues. The CDR3 sequence is CASSQDLQDSNTEAFF. The CDR3 region has the DNA TGCGCCAGCAGCCAAGACTTACAGGACTCGAACACTGAAGCTTTCTTT.

This clonotype has more than one count but fewer than ten. The V and J genes are TRBV2 and TRBJ2-1; 12 nucleotides align to TRBD2. The CDR3 has 15 amino acids. The V segment lost 10 bases and the J segment 1 base; nucleotides outside the gene matches: 5. Germline CDR1 reads SNHLY; CDR2 reads FYNNEI. In DNA, the CDR3 is TGTGCCATGCGACTAGCGGGGGATTCCTACAATGAGCAGTTCTTC. Translated, it gives CAMRLAGDSYNEQFF.

This chain connects TRBV5-1 to TRBJ1-1; D gene unclear. V lost 0 bases to trimming and J lost 5 bases, with 11 bases between them. CDR3 length: 14 residues. Per the germline V gene, CDR1 is SGHRS and CDR2 is YFSETQ. The CDR3 bases are TGCGCCAGCAGCTTGGGGGCGGGAGAGACTGAAGCTTTCTTT. Encoded protein: CASSLGAGETEAFF. The full variable domain, rest sourced from reference TRBV5-1 and TRBJ1-1, is KAGVTQTPRYLIKTRGQQVTLSCSPISGHRSVSWYQQTPGQGLQFLFEYFSETQRNKGNFPGRFSGRQFSNSRSEMNVSTLELGDSALYLCASSLGAGETEAFFGQGTRLTVV.

There are many counts of this clonotype. V gene TRBV5-6 combines with J gene TRBJ2-1, with 7 bases fitting TRBD2. Germline V gene lookup returns CDR1 SGHDT and CDR2 YYEEEE. The CDR3 loop spans 16 amino acids. V shed 2 bases, J shed 2 bases, and the junction held 7 bases outside the gene matches. For the CDR3, the DNA is TGTGCCAGCAGCTTTTTCAGCGGGGCCCCCTACAATGAGCAGTTCTTC. It specifies CASSFFSGAPYNEQFF.

This clonotype was seen repeatedly, ten times or more. The rearrangement joins TRBV2 to TRBJ2-7; TRBD1 matches at 11 bases. V shed 6 bases and J 7 bases; nucleotides not matched to a gene: 8. The CDR3 loop spans 14 amino acids. CDR1 is SNHLY, CDR2 FYNNEI, per germline. The CDR3 sequence: CASSRGQGAREQYF. The CDR3 DNA reads as TGTGCCAGCAGCCGCGGACAGGGGGCGCGGGAGCAGTACTTC.

This chain links TRBV2 with TRBJ1-1, with D perhaps TRBD1 (5 bases). The V gene's germline CDR1 is SNHLY and CDR2 FYNNEI. This CDR3 is built from 14 residues. V shed 6 bases and J shed 6 bases, with 17 bases lying between them. The chain's CDR3 is CASSPLGEGSEAFF. The CDR3, as DNA: TGTGCCAGCAGCCCCCTCGGGGAGGGGTCTGAAGCTTTCTTT. The entire variable domain, with the rest obtained from reference TRBV2 and TRBJ1-1, is as follows: EPEVTQTPSHQVTQMGQEVILRCVPISNHLYFYWYRQILGQKVEFLVSFYNNEISEKSEIFDDQFSVERPDGSNFTLKIRSTKLEDSAMYFCASSPLGEGSEAFFGQGTRLTVV.

A few counts support this clonotype. The chain carries TRBV11-2 and TRBJ2-1; 9 nucleotides match TRBD1. V lost 2 bases and J lost 9; bases outside the gene matches: 8. CDR3 size: 15 residues. Germline assignment: CDR1 SGHAT and CDR2 FQNNGV. For the CDR3, the DNA is TGTGCCAGCAGCTTAAGACCGGGACAGGGAAGTGAGCAGTTCTTC. Translated: CASSLRPGQGSEQFF.

The sample holds many counts of this clonotype. The V and J genes are TRBV7-2 and TRBJ2-3, with a possible D match to TRBD2 (7 bases). Per the germline V gene, CDR1 is SGHTA and CDR2 is FQGNSA. The CDR3 runs to 13 residues. V was clipped by 3 bases and J by 4 bases, with 8 bases between them. CDR3 nucleotides: TGTGCCAGCAGCTTGCGGGGGCCAGATACGCAGTATTTT. It encodes CASSLRGPDTQYF. The entire variable domain, with the rest obtained from reference TRBV7-2 and TRBJ2-3, is as follows: GAGVSQSPSNKVTEKGKDVELRCDPISGHTALYWYRQSLGQGLEFLIYFQGNSAPDKSGLPSDRFSAERTGGSVSTLTIQRTQQEDSAVYLCASSLRGPDTQYFGPGTRLTVL.

This clonotype came up a few times. J is TRBJ2-7 and V is TRBV3-1; 7 bases are shared with TRBD1. The CDR3 totals 20 residues. V gave up 0 bases and J gave up 5 bases; unmatched junction bases: 22. CDR1 and CDR2 from the germline V gene are LGHDT and YNNKEL (reference sequence). The CDR3 bases are TGTGCCAGCAGCCAAGATCTGGCGACAGGGAAGACCCCTGTCCTCCACGAGCAGTACTTC. Its translation: CASSQDLATGKTPVLHEQYF.

This clonotype showed up many times. The rearrangement links TRBV4-3 to TRBJ1-2; D is perhaps TRBD1 (6 bases). Deletions cut 4 bases from V and 4 bases from J, with 19 bases between. CDR1 and CDR2 (germline): LGHNA, YSLEER. There are 16 residues in the CDR3. This CDR3 reads CASSPGQYQAGYGYTF. Written as DNA, the CDR3 is TGCGCCAGCAGCCCCGGACAGTACCAGGCGGGCTATGGCTACACCTTC.

This clonotype was picked up a small number of times. The V call is TRBV29-1, the J call TRBJ2-7; D call uncertain. The CDR3 extends over 12 amino acids. Trimming shortened V by 4 bases and J by 5 bases, and 12 bases separated the two germline ends. Looked up from germline, CDR1 is SQVTM and CDR2 is ANQGSEA. CDR3 loop: CSVGLGMNEQYF. In DNA, the CDR3 is TGCAGCGTTGGGTTAGGGATGAACGAGCAGTACTTC.

V is TRBV2 and J is TRBJ1-6; D is perhaps TRBD1 (6 bases). The germline CDR1 and CDR2 sequences are SNHLY and FYNNEI. The V and J ends lost 3 bases and 10 bases respectively, with 13 bases between them. CDR3 length equals 14 residues. Written as DNA, the CDR3 is TGTGCCAGCAGTGAGGACAGAATGGGGTCACCCCTCCACTTT. Translation: CASSEDRMGSPLHF.

The CDR3 protein is CSVPGSSNEKLFF. The CDR3 nucleotides are TGCAGCGTTCCGGGGAGTTCGAATGAAAAACTGTTTTTT. V gene TRBV29-1 combines with J gene TRBJ1-4; D uncertain. Germline values: CDR1 SQVTM, CDR2 ANQGSEA. Trimming took 5 bases from V and 5 from J, leaving 12 bases between them. The CDR3 has 13 amino acids.

This clonotype appeared many times. V and J are TRBV5-1 and TRBJ1-2; D unresolved. CDR3 length equals 13 residues. Germline V gene lookup returns CDR1 SGHRS and CDR2 YFSETQ. V gave up 0 bases and J gave up 2 bases, with 5 bases separating them. CDR3 nucleotides: TGCGCCAGCAGCTTGGTGGTAAACTATGGCTACACCTTC. This gives the protein CASSLVVNYGYTF.

This clonotype has a handful of counts. The V and J genes are TRBV6-5 and TRBJ1-2; weak D call: TRBD1 (5 bases). The V end lost 5 bases, the J end lost 4 bases, and 14 bases lay between the germline ends. The CDR3 loop spans 14 amino acids. Germline lookup yields CDR1 MNHEY and CDR2 SVGAGI. CDR3 region: CASSPGRGPYGYTF. The CDR3 nucleotides read TGTGCCAGCAGTCCGGGCCGGGGACCCTATGGCTACACCTTC.

The genes are TRBV29-1 and TRBJ2-5; tentatively, D is TRBD2 (6 bases). CDR1 is SQVTM and CDR2 is ANQGSEA in the germline V gene. This CDR3 has 14 amino acids. With 0 bases removed from V and 4 bases from J, the gap between germline ends came to 12 bases. The CDR3 region is CSVEDGGDGETQYF. In DNA form, the CDR3 reads TGCAGCGTTGAAGATGGAGGGGACGGAGAGACCCAGTACTTC. The full variable domain, with the rest looked up from reference TRBV29-1 and TRBJ2-5, is SAVISQKPSRDICQRGTSLTIQCQVDSQVTMMFWYRQQPGQSLTLIATANQGSEATYESGFVIDKFPISRPNLTFSTLTVSNMSPEDSSIYLCSVEDGGDGETQYFGPGTRLLVL.

As regards this clonotype: One end of the junction varies from germline; a read error may be responsible. The CDR3 is CASSQGRRDQPQHF. The CDR3 nucleotides are TGTGCCAGCAGTCAAGGCAGGCGGGATCAGCCCCAGCATTTT. The V and J genes are TRBV3-1 and TRBJ1-5; no clear D gene. CDR3 length: 14 amino acids. Germline V gene lookup returns CDR1 LGHDT and CDR2 YNNKEL (reference sequence).

CDR3 in amino acids: CAWSLGQGFIQYF. Here the CDR3 DNA reads TGTGCCTGGAGTCTGGGACAGGGGTTCATTCAGTACTTC. The chain has TRBV30 and TRBJ2-4; TRBD1 matches 10 bases. CDR3 size: 13 residues. Trimming removed 2 bases from V and 9 bases from J; junction bases left unmatched: 4. In germline, CDR1 is GTSNPN, CDR2 SVGIG (reference sequence).

The chain couples TRBV4-1 to TRBJ2-7, with 7 positions matching TRBD1. This CDR3 has 13 residues. Losses at the gene ends were 4 bases for V and 2 bases for J; bases not matched to a gene: 2. Germline values: CDR1 MGHRA, CDR2 YSYEKL. The CDR3 here is CASSRDSAYEQYF. The DNA of the CDR3 is TGCGCCAGCAGCCGGGACAGTGCCTACGAGCAGTACTTC.

The chain is built from TRBV28 and TRBJ1-1, with D unclear. This CDR3 is built from 16 residues. Germline V gene sequence: CDR1 MDHEN, CDR2 SYDVKM. Trimming removed 2 bases from V and 1 base from J, with 14 bases in between. CDR3 residues: CASSLGGLWGNTEAFF. CDR3 DNA: TGTGCCAGCAGTTTAGGCGGACTTTGGGGGAACACTGAAGCTTTCTTT.

A note on this clonotype: With a much larger clone just one base away, this may be a read error. The chain employs TRBV12-3 or TRBV12-4 and TRBJ1-2; D gene ambiguous. With 6 bases removed from V and 1 base from J, the gap between germline ends came to 12 bases. The CDR3 has 14 residues. The CDR3 bases are TGTGCCAGCAGACGAAGCCTTGATAACTATGGCTACACCTTC. This sequence encodes CASRRSLDNYGYTF.

This clonotype was observed at least ten times. V gene TRBV4-3 combines with J gene TRBJ1-5, with D possibly matching TRBD1 (6 bases). V lost 0 bases to trimming and J lost 4 bases, with 10 bases between them. From germline, CDR1 is LGHNA and CDR2 YSLEER. CDR3 length equals 15 residues. This CDR3 reads CASSQDYRVNQPQHF. CDR3 nucleotides: TGCGCCAGCAGCCAAGATTACAGGGTGAATCAGCCCCAGCATTTT.

This clonotype has just a few counts. The chain recombines TRBV5-4 with TRBJ2-3; 12 nucleotides align to TRBD2. CDR1 and CDR2 (germline): SGHNT, YYREEE (reference sequence). V lost 4 bases to trimming and J lost 4 bases; unmatched junction nucleotides: 7. The CDR3 is made up of 16 amino acids. The DNA of the CDR3 is TGTGCCAGCAGCACCTCCCCTAGCGGGAGGGCAGATACGCAGTATTTT. This translates into CASSTSPSGRADTQYF. The variable domain in full, with the rest retrieved from reference TRBV5-4 and TRBJ2-3, is ETGVTQSPTHLIKTRGQQVTLRCSSQSGHNTVSWYQQALGQGPQFIFQYYREEENGRGNFPPRFSGLQFPNYSSELNVNALELDDSALYLCASSTSPSGRADTQYFGPGTRLTVL.

This clonotype was observed a handful of times. This chain uses TRBV4-3 with TRBJ1-4; no clear D. V gave up 4 bases and J gave up 3 bases, with 15 bases separating them. The V gene's germline CDR1 is LGHNA and CDR2 YSLEER. This CDR3 has 16 residues. The CDR3 nucleotides read TGCGCCAGCAGCCGCGATAGGGAGCTGTCTAATGAAAAACTGTTTTTT. As protein: CASSRDRELSNEKLFF.